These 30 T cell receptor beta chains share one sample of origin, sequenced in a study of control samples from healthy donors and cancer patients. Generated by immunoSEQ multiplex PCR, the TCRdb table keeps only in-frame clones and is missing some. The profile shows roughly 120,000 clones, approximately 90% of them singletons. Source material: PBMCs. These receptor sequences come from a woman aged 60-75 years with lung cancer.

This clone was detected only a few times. The CDR3 reads CASSPLDPHNEQFF. The CDR3, as DNA: TGTGCCAGCAGCCCCCTGGACCCACACAATGAGCAGTTCTTC. The rearrangement uses TRBV3-1 (or the pseudogene TRBV3-2) and TRBJ2-1; D ambiguous. Between the trimmed V and J ends, which lost 4 bases and 5 bases, there was a span of 12 bases. The CDR3 runs to 14 residues. Germline values: CDR1 LGHDT, CDR2 YNNKEL (reference sequence).

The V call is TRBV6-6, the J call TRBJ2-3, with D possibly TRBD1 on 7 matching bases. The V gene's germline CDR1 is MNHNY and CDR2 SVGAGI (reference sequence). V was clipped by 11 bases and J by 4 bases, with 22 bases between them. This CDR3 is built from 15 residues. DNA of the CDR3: TGTGCCGTAGCGGCGGGCAGGGGGAGAGCAGATACGCAGTATTTT. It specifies CAVAAGRGRADTQYF.

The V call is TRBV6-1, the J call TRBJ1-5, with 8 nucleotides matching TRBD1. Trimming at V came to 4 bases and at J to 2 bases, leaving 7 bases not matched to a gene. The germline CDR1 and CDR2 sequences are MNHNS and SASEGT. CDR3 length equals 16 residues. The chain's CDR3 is CASSGRGQAGNQPQHF. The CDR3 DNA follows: TGTGCCAGCAGTGGAAGGGGACAGGCCGGCAATCAGCCCCAGCATTTT.

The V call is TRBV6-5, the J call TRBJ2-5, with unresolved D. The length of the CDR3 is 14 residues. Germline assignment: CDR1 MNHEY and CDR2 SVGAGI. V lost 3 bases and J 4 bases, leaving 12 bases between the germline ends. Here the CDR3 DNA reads TGTGCCAGCAGTTATAGAGGAGCAGTAGAGACCCAGTACTTC. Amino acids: CASSYRGAVETQYF.

The chain's CDR3 is CASSSSYGSSGNTIYF. Written as DNA, the CDR3 is TGTGCCAGCAGTTCCTCTTATGGGAGCTCTGGAAACACCATATATTTT. The chain has TRBV6-5 and TRBJ1-3, with no clear D. This CDR3 contains 16 residues. CDR1 is MNHEY, CDR2 SVGAGI, per germline. V shed 4 bases and J shed 0 bases, with 13 bases lying between them.

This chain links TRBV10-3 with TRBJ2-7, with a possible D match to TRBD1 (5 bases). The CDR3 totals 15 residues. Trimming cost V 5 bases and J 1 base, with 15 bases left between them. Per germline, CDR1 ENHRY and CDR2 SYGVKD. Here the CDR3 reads CAISSAQTDSYEQYF. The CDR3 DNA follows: TGTGCCATCAGTTCCGCCCAGACAGATTCCTACGAGCAGTACTTC.

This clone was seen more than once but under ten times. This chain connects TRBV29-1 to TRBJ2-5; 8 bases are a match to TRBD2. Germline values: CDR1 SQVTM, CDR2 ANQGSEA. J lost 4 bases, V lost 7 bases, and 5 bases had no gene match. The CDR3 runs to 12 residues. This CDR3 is CSARREGETQYF. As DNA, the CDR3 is TGCAGCGCGCGCCGGGAGGGAGAGACCCAGTACTTC.

DNA for the CDR3: TGTGCCAGCAGTAAGGGGGCATGGGAGCTCTACACCTTC. Protein product: CASSKGAWELYTF. This chain connects TRBV12-3 or TRBV12-4 to TRBJ1-2, with 7 bases lining up with TRBD1. The V and J ends lost 5 bases and 10 bases, in that order; junction bases with no gene match: 10. The CDR3 consists of 13 residues.

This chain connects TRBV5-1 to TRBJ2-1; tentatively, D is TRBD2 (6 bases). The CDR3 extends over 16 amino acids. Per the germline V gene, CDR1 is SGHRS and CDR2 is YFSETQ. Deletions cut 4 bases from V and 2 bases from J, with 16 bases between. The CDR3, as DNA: TGCGCCAGCAGCCCCCAAGGGGCGGGGACCTACAATGAGCAGTTCTTC. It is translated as CASSPQGAGTYNEQFF.

DNA of the CDR3: TGTGCCAGCAGTCTCGCGGGCCTTACTACCAACACTGAAGCTTTCTTT. The encoded protein is CASSLAGLTTNTEAFF. The V and J genes are TRBV27 and TRBJ1-1; no firm D call. The germline CDR1 and CDR2 sequences are MNHEY and SMNVEV (reference sequence). The CDR3 contains 16 residues. V was clipped by 5 bases and J by 2 bases, with 18 bases between them.

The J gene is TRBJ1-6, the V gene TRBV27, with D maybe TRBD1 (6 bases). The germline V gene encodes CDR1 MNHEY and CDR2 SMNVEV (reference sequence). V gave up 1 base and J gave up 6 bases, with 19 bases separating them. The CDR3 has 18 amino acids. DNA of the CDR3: TGTGCCAGCAGTTTATACCCGCCGGGGGCAGCGAGTAATTCACCCCTCCACTTT. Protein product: CASSLYPPGAASNSPLHF.

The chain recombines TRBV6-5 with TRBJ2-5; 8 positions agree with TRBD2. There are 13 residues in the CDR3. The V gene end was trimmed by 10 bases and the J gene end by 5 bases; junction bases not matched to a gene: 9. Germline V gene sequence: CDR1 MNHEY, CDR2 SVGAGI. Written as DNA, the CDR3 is TGTGCCACTCGGGGGGGCGTGTGGGAGACCCAGTACTTC. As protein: CATRGGVWETQYF.

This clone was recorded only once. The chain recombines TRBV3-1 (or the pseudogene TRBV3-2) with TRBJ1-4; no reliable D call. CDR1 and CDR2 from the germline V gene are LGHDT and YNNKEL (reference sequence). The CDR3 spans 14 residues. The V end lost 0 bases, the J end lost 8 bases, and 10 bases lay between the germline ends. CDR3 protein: CASSQEGSGEKLFF. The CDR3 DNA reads TGTGCCAGCAGCCAAGAGGGGTCCGGGGAAAAACTGTTTTTT.

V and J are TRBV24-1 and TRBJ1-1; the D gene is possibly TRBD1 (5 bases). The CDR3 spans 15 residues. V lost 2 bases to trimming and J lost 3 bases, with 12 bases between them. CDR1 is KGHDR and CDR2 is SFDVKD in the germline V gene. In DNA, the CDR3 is TGTGCCACCAGTGATTCCTCCGGGGGGGACACTGAAGCTTTCTTT. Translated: CATSDSSGGDTEAFF.

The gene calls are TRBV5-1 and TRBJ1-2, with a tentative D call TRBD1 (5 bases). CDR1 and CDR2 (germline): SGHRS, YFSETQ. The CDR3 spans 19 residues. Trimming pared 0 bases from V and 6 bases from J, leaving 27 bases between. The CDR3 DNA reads TGCGCCAGCAGCTTGGCCTTTCCGTTTCGGGGACCGAAAGCTGATGGCTACACCTTC. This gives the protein CASSLAFPFRGPKADGYTF.

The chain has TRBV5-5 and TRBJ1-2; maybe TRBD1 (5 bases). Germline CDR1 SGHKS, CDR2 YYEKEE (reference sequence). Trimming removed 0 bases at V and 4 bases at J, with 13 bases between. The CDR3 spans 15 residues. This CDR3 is CASSLVLGPGYGYTF. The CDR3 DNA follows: TGTGCCAGCAGCTTGGTTCTGGGGCCAGGCTATGGCTACACCTTC. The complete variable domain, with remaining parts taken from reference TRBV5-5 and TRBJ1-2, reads DAGVTQSPTHLIKTRGQQVTLRCSPISGHKSVSWYQQVLGQGPQFIFQYYEKEERGRGNFPDRFSARQFPNYSSELNVNALLLGDSALYLCASSLVLGPGYGYTFGSGTRLTVV.

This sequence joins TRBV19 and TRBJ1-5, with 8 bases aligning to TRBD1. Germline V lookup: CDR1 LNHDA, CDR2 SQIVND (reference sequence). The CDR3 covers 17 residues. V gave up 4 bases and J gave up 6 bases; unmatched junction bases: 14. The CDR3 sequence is CASSRRETGDSGQPQHF. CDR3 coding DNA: TGTGCCAGTAGTAGGCGAGAGACAGGGGATTCTGGTCAGCCCCAGCATTTT.

CDR3 DNA: TGTGCCAGCAGCCTGGGGTTCCACATCAACACTGAAGCTTTCTTT. This codes for CASSLGFHINTEAFF. The V call is TRBV7-2, the J call TRBJ1-1; no firm D call. Germline V gene data show CDR1 as SGHTA and CDR2 as FQGNSA. V lost 5 bases, J lost 2 bases, and 15 bases lay in between. This CDR3 comprises 15 residues.

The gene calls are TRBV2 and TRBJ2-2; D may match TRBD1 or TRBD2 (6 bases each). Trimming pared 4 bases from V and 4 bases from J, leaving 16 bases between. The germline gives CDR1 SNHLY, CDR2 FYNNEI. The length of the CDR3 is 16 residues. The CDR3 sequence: CASSVGEGGITGELFF. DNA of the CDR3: TGTGCCAGCAGTGTGGGTGAAGGGGGGATCACCGGGGAGCTGTTTTTT.

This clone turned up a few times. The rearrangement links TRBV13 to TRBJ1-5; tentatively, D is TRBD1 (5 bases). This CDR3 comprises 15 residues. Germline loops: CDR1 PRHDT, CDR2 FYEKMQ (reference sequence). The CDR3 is CDPPVGGAGNQPQHF. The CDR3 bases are TGTGACCCTCCAGTCGGGGGTGCAGGCAATCAGCCCCAGCATTTT.

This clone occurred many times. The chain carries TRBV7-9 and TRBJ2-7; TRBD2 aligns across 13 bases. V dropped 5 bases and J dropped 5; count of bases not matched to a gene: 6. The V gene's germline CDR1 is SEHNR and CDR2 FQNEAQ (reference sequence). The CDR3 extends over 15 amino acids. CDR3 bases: TGTGCCAGCAGCGCCCGGACTAGCGGGGGCCACGAGCAGTACTTC. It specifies CASSARTSGGHEQYF. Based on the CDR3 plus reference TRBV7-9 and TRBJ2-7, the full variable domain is DTGVSQNPRHKITKRGQNVTFRCDPISEHNRLYWYRQTLGQGPEFLTYFQNEAQLEKSRLLSDRFSAERPKGSFSTLEIQRTEQGDSAMYLCASSARTSGGHEQYFGPGTRLTVT.

The CDR3 reads CASSDLAKNIQYF. CDR3 DNA sequence: TGTGCCAGCAGCGACTTAGCCAAAAACATTCAGTACTTC. The chain couples TRBV12-3 or TRBV12-4 to TRBJ2-4; D ambiguous. V dropped 6 bases and J dropped 0 bases, with 6 bases sitting between them. There are 13 residues in the CDR3.

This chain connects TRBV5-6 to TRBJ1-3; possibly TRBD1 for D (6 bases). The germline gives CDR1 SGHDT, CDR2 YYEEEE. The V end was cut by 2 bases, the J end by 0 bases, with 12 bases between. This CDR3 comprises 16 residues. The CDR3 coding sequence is TGTGCCAGCAGCTTTCCGACAGGAGGCTCTGGAAACACCATATATTTT. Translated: CASSFPTGGSGNTIYF.

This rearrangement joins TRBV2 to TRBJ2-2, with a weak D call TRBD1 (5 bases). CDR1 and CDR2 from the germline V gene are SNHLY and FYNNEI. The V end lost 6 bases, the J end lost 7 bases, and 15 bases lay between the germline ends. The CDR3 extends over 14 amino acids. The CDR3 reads CASRKQDVGGELFF. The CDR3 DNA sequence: TGTGCCAGCAGGAAACAGGATGTCGGCGGGGAGCTGTTTTTT.

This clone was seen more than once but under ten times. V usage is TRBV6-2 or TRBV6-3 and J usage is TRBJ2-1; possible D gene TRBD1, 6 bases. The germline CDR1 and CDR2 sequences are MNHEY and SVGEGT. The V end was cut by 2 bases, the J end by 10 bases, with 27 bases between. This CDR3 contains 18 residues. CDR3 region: CASSYGPALQSVGTEQFF. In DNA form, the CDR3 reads TGTGCCAGCAGTTACGGGCCGGCGCTGCAGAGCGTCGGGACAGAGCAGTTCTTC.

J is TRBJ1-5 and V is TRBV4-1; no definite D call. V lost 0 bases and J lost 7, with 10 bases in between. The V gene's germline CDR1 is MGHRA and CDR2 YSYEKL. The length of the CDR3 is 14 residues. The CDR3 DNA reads TGCGCCAGCAGCCAAGAGTGGAGTGGACAGCCCCAGCATTTT. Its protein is CASSQEWSGQPQHF.

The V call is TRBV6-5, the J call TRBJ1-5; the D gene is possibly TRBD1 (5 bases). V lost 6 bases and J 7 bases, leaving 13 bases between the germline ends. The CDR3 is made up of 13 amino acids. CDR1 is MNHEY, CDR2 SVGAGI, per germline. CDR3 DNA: TGTGCCAGCAGCGACAGCGGGGGGCAGCCCCAGCATTTT. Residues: CASSDSGGQPQHF.

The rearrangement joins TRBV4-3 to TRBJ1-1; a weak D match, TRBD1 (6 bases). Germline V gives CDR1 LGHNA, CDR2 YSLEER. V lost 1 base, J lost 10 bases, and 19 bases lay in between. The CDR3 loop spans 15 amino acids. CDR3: CASSQVSEGVAGAFF. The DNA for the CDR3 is TGCGCCAGCAGCCAAGTAAGTGAGGGGGTTGCTGGAGCTTTCTTT.

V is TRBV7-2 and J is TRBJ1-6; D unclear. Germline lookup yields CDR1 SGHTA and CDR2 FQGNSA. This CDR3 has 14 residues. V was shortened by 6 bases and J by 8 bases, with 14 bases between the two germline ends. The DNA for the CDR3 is TGTGCCAGCAGGACCGGTTTTGGCTATTCACCCCTCCACTTT. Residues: CASRTGFGYSPLHF.

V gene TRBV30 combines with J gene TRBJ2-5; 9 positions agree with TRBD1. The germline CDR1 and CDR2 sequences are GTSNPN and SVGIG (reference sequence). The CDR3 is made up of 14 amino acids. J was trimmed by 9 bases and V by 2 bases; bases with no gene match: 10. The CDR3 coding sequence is TGTGCCTGGAGTCCCGGGACAGGGACTCAGTCCCAGTACTTC. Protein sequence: CAWSPGTGTQSQYF.